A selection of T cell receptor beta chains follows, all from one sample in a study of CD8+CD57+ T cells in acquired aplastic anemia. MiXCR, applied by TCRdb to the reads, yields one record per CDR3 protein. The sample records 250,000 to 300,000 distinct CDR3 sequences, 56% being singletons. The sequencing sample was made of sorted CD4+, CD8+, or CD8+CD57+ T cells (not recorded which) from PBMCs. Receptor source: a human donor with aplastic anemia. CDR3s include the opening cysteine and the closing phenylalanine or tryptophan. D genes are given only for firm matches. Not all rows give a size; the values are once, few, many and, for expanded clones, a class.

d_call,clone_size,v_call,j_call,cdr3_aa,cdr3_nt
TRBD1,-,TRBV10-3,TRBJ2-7,CAISGQGDNEQYF,TGTGCCATCAGCGGACAGGGGGACAACGAGCAGTACTTC
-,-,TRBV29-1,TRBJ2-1,CSSLFGGMDNEQFF,TGCAGCAGTTTATTTGGAGGTATGGACAATGAGCAGTTCTTC
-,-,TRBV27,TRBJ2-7,CASSYSGLSEQYF,TGTGCCAGCAGTTACTCGGGGTTGAGCGAGCAGTACTTC
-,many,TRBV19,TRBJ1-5,CASTPASYSNQPQHF,TGTGCCAGTACTCCCGCTTCTTATAGCAATCAGCCCCAGCATTTT
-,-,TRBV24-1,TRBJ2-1,CATSGGSSYNEQFF,TGTGCCACCAGTGGTGGGAGCTCCTACAATGAGCAGTTCTTC
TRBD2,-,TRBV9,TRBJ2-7,CASSVDDSGRAYEQYF,TGTGCCAGCAGCGTAGATGATAGCGGGAGAGCCTACGAGCAGTACTTC
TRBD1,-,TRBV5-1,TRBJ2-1,CATSRDRNNEQFF,TGCGCCACTAGCCGGGACAGAAACAATGAGCAGTTCTTC
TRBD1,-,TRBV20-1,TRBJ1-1,CSAREDRVDEAFF,TGCAGTGCTAGAGAAGACAGGGTGGATGAAGCTTTCTTT
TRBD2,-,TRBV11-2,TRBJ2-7,CASIPSGENREQYF,TGTGCCAGCATTCCTAGCGGGGAGAATAGGGAGCAGTACTTC
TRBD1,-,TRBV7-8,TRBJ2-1,CASSWTGVEQFF,TGTGCCAGCAGTTGGACAGGGGTTGAGCAGTTCTTC
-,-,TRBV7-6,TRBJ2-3,CASSLPGGRTDTQYF,TGTGCCAGCAGCTTACCTGGCGGACGCACAGATACGCAGTATTTT
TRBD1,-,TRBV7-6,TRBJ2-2,CASSYSYRGDTGELFF,TGTGCCAGCAGCTACAGTTACAGGGGGGACACCGGGGAGCTGTTTTTT
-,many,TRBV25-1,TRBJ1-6,CASSGGQTYSPLHF,TGTGCCAGCAGTGGAGGACAGACCTACTCACCCCTCCACTTT
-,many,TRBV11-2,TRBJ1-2,CASSLDLRLYGYTF,TGTGCCAGCAGCTTAGATCTGCGGCTCTATGGCTACACCTTC
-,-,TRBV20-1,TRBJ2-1,CSARGREANNEQFF,TGCAGTGCTAGAGGAAGGGAAGCAAACAATGAGCAGTTCTTC
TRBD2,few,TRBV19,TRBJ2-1,CASSRGGDNNEQFF,TGTGCCAGTAGTAGGGGGGGTGACAACAATGAGCAGTTCTTC
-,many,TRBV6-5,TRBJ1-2,CASRLPRVGANYGYTF,TGTGCCAGCAGATTACCCCGGGTGGGGGCGAACTATGGCTACACCTTC
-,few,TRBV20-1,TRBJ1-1,CSAREGGSNTEAFF,TGCAGTGCTAGAGAAGGAGGGTCGAACACTGAAGCTTTCTTT
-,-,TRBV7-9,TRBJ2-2,CASSSLSGTNTGELFF,TGTGCCAGCAGCTCACTATCCGGGACAAACACCGGGGAGCTGTTTTTT
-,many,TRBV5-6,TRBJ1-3,CASSLLADTTGNTIYF,TGTGCCAGCAGCTTGTTAGCGGACACAACTGGAAACACCATATATTTT
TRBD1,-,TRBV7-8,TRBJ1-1,CASSWGTGELNTEAFF,TGTGCCAGCAGCTGGGGGACAGGGGAATTGAACACTGAAGCTTTCTTT
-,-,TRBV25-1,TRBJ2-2,CASSDSGAANTGELFF,TGTGCCAGCAGTGATTCAGGGGCCGCTAACACCGGGGAGCTGTTTTTT
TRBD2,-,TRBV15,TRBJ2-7,CATSSISGSYEQYF,TGTGCCACCAGCAGTATTAGCGGGTCCTACGAGCAGTACTTC
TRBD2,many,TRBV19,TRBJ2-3,CASSETSGVTDTQYF,TGTGCCAGTAGTGAGACTAGCGGGGTGACAGATACGCAGTATTTT
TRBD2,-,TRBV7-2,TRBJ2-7,CASSFPGLAGGTYEQYF,TGTGCCAGCAGCTTTCCGGGACTAGCGGGAGGGACCTACGAGCAGTACTTC
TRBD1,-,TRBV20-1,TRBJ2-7,CSARPGQGGEQYF,TGCAGTGCTAGACCCGGACAGGGTGGAGAGCAGTACTTC
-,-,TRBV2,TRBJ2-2,CASSESWTTNTGELFF,TGTGCCAGCAGTGAGTCGTGGACCACGAACACCGGGGAGCTGTTTTTT
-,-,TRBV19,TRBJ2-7,CASSMGASSYEQYF,TGTGCCAGTAGTATGGGCGCCAGCTCCTACGAGCAGTACTTC
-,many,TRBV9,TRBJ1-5,CASSSPREPQHF,TGTGCCAGCAGCTCCCCGAGGGAGCCCCAGCATTTT
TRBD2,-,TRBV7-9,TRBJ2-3,CASSLFLLADTDTQYF,TGTGCCAGCAGCTTATTCCTACTAGCGGATACAGATACGCAGTATTTT
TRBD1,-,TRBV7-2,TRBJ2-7,CASSLILTGASYEQYF,TGTGCCAGCAGCTTAATTCTGACAGGGGCAAGCTACGAGCAGTACTTC
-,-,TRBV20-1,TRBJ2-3,CSAYVGGADTQYF,TGCAGTGCTTATGTCGGCGGCGCGGATACGCAGTATTTT
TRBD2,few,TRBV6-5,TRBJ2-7,CASSYGGRSYEQYF,TGTGCCAGCAGTTACGGCGGGAGGTCCTACGAGCAGTACTTC
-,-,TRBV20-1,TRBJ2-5,CSASRLQGGKETQYF,TGCAGTGCTAGCCGCCTACAGGGAGGGAAAGAGACCCAGTACTTC
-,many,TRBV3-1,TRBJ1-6,CASSHQGPASPLHF,TGTGCCAGCAGCCACCAGGGGCCAGCCTCACCCCTCCACTTT
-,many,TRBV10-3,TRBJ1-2,CAISLQGNGYTF,TGTGCCATCAGTCTACAGGGAAATGGCTACACCTTC
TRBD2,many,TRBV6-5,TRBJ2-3,CASSFSGLAGTDTQYF,TGTGCCAGCAGTTTTTCGGGACTAGCAGGCACAGATACGCAGTATTTT
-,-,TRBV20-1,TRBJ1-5,CSAEESGAGYSNQPQHF,TGCAGTGCTGAAGAAAGCGGGGCGGGATATAGCAATCAGCCCCAGCATTTT
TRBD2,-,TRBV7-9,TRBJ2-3,CASSQDQLAGEQDTQYF,TGTGCCAGCAGCCAAGATCAGCTAGCGGGAGAGCAAGATACGCAGTATTTT
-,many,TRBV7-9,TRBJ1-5,CASSIQQGQPQHF,TGTGCCAGCAGCATACAACAGGGACAGCCCCAGCATTTT
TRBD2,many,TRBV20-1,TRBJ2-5,CSARDASGGETQYF,TGCAGTGCTAGAGATGCTAGCGGGGGAGAGACCCAGTACTTC